A single sample is the source of the 29 T cell receptor beta chains below, sequenced in a study of blood T cells in healthy people across ages. With a J-beta primer mix and a sample-barcoded 5' primer, a second PCR ran about 7 to 12 cycles. TCRdb fed the 5' RACE reads into MiXCR, producing one record per CDR3 protein. The sample lists approximately 800,000 distinct CDR3 sequences; 62% were seen once. The specimen sequenced was blood. The receptors derive from a man aged 25-40 years in good health.

A few counts support this clonotype. The chain links TRBV10-3 to TRBJ2-1; TRBD2 matches 9 bases. Per germline, CDR1 ENHRY and CDR2 SYGVKD. Trimming at V came to 7 bases and at J to 7 bases, leaving 8 bases not matched to a gene. The CDR3 has 14 residues. The chain's CDR3 is CAIMGLAGKNEQFF. The CDR3 nucleotides read TGTGCCATCATGGGCCTAGCGGGGAAGAATGAGCAGTTCTTC.

This clonotype was seen more than once but under ten times. Possible read error: a much larger clone is one base away. The chain joins TRBV20-1 to TRBJ1-6; D is uncertain. Per the germline V gene, CDR1 is DFQATT and CDR2 is SNEGSKA (reference sequence). This CDR3 has 13 amino acids. The CDR3 spells CSAGDRQNFLLHF. The DNA for the CDR3 is TGCAGTGCTGGAGATAGGCAGAACTTTCTCCTCCACTTT.

This clonotype was detected a few times. This chain uses TRBV12-3 or TRBV12-4 with TRBJ1-2; TRBD1 agrees at 7 bases. The J segment lost 4 bases and the V segment lost 5 bases, leaving 7 bases of the junction unmatched. This CDR3 is built from 14 residues. CDR3 loop: CASSRTGAGYGYTF. CDR3 coding DNA: TGTGCCAGCAGTCGCACAGGGGCCGGCTATGGCTACACCTTC.

For this clonotype: A much larger clone sits a single nucleotide away, making a read error possible. Written as DNA, the CDR3 is TGTGCCAGCAGTTACGGAGTCGCGGGAAGCAGGGCTAACTGTGGCTACACCTTC. Translating gives CASSYGVAGSRANCGYTF. V is TRBV6-2 or TRBV6-3 and J is TRBJ1-2, with TRBD1 as a possible D gene (5 bases). Germline lookup yields CDR1 MNHEY and CDR2 SVGEGT. This CDR3 spans 18 amino acids.

The chain employs TRBV11-2 and TRBJ2-2; perhaps TRBD2 as D (5 bases). The CDR3 is made up of 14 amino acids. From germline, CDR1 is SGHAT and CDR2 FQNNGV. The V end was cut by 0 bases, the J end by 6 bases, with 8 bases between. This chain's CDR3 is CASSLERRPGELFF. The CDR3, as DNA: TGTGCCAGCAGCTTAGAGAGGAGGCCCGGGGAGCTGTTTTTT. The whole variable domain, remainder taken from reference TRBV11-2 and TRBJ2-2, is EAGVAQSPRYKIIEKRQSVAFWCNPISGHATLYWYQQILGQGPKLLIQFQNNGVVDDSQLPKDRFSAERLKGVDSTLKIQPAKLEDSAVYLCASSLERRPGELFFGEGSRLTVL.

Turning to this clonotype: A read error may produce the germline difference seen at one junction end. This chain connects TRBV10-3 to TRBJ2-6, with TRBD2 as a possible D gene (6 bases). The CDR3 consists of 15 residues. Germline assignment: CDR1 ENHRY and CDR2 SYGVKD. CDR3 amino acids: CAIAGRRSGANALTF. In DNA form, the CDR3 reads TGTGCCATAGCCGGGAGACGCTCTGGGGCCAACGCCCTGACTTTC.

The chain has TRBV5-1 and TRBJ2-1; possible D gene TRBD1, 6 bases. Germline V gene sequence: CDR1 SGHRS, CDR2 YFSETQ. Between the trimmed V and J ends, which lost 0 bases and 8 bases, there was a span of 12 bases. The CDR3 is 14 amino acids. The DNA of the CDR3 is TGCGCCAGCAGCTTGGGCAGGGGACCCGATGAGCAGTTCTTC. The encoded protein is CASSLGRGPDEQFF.

The chain carries TRBV4-2 and TRBJ2-7; TRBD2 matches 9 bases. Germline CDR1 and CDR2: LGHNA and YNFKEQ. CDR3 size: 17 residues. The V segment lost 0 bases and the J segment 0 bases; nucleotides outside the gene matches: 6. The CDR3, as DNA: TGTGCCAGCAGCCAAGATCTCCTAGCGGGGAGCTCCTACGAGCAGTACTTC. Its protein product is CASSQDLLAGSSYEQYF.

This clonotype showed up just a few times. The genes are TRBV9 and TRBJ1-5; 7 bases agree with TRBD1. Germline values: CDR1 SGDLS, CDR2 YYNGEE. This CDR3 is 17 amino acids long. After removal of 2 bases from V and 5 bases from J, the junction contained 13 bases not matched to a gene. For the CDR3, the DNA is TGTGCCAGCAGCGTTGGCTTCGCCGGGACAGAGGATCAGCCCCAGCATTTT. Encoded protein: CASSVGFAGTEDQPQHF.

This clonotype has a single count. The chain has TRBV10-3 and TRBJ2-1; the match to TRBD1 covers 9 bases. V lost 9 bases to trimming and J lost 5 bases; unmatched junction nucleotides: 5. Germline V lookup: CDR1 ENHRY, CDR2 SYGVKD. CDR3 length: 13 amino acids. CDR3 sequence (DNA): TGTGCCATAACAGGGGGCCGGAACAATGAGCAGTTCTTC. Its translation: CAITGGRNNEQFF.

The rearrangement uses TRBV12-3 or TRBV12-4 and TRBJ2-1, with D perhaps matching TRBD2 (6 bases). The ends were cut back, 1 base at V and 4 bases at J, with 8 bases in the middle. The CDR3 totals 14 residues. This CDR3 is CASSLGTTYNEQFF. CDR3 DNA sequence: TGTGCCAGCAGTTTAGGGACTACATACAATGAGCAGTTCTTC.

This chain links TRBV3-1 with TRBJ2-2, with 9 bases aligning to TRBD1. Germline V CDR1 and CDR2: LGHDT, YNNKEL (reference sequence). The length of the CDR3 is 16 residues. V dropped 2 bases and J dropped 3; count of bases not matched to a gene: 4. In DNA form, the CDR3 reads TGTGCCAGCAGCCAAAGGACAGGGGAGGACACCGGGGAGCTGTTTTTT. Its protein is CASSQRTGEDTGELFF. Drawing the rest from reference TRBV3-1 and TRBJ2-2, the complete variable domain is DTAVSQTPKYLVTQMGNDKSIKCEQNLGHDTMYWYKQDSKKFLKIMFSYNNKELIINETVPNRFSPKSPDKAHLNLHINSLELGDSAVYFCASSQRTGEDTGELFFGEGSRLTVL.

The CDR3 DNA reads as TGTGCCAGCAGTTTGCTACCTGGGGCCAACGTCCTGACTTTC. Encoded protein: CASSLLPGANVLTF. This chain joins TRBV27 and TRBJ2-6; the D is unclear. The germline V and J ends were trimmed by 3 bases and 2 bases, with 5 bases remaining between them. The CDR3 runs to 14 residues. The germline CDR1 and CDR2 sequences are MNHEY and SMNVEV (reference sequence). Drawing the rest from reference TRBV27 and TRBJ2-6, the complete variable domain is EAQVTQNPRYLITVTGKKLTVTCSQNMNHEYMSWYRQDPGLGLRQIYYSMNVEVTDKGDVPEGYKVSRKEKRNFPLILESPSPNQTSLYFCASSLLPGANVLTFGAGSRLTVL.

V is TRBV29-1 and J is TRBJ2-7; 8 bases line up with TRBD1. V dropped 4 bases and J dropped 3; count of bases not matched to a gene: 8. CDR1 is SQVTM, CDR2 ANQGSEA, per germline. There are 14 residues in the CDR3. The CDR3 DNA is TGCAGCGTTGCCGCGGACAGGGTAGGCTACGAGCAGTACTTC. This translates into CSVAADRVGYEQYF.

The rearrangement links TRBV9 to TRBJ1-1; unclear D gene. Trimming took off 6 bases at V and 3 bases at J, with 15 bases between the two ends. Germline V gene lookup returns CDR1 SGDLS and CDR2 YYNGEE. This CDR3 spans 14 amino acids. CDR3 coding DNA: TGTGCCAGCAAAGGAAGGGAGAGGGACACTGAAGCTTTCTTT. It translates to CASKGRERDTEAFF.

The chain has TRBV6-2 or TRBV6-3 and TRBJ2-1; TRBD1 might be the D (5 bases). Germline CDR1 MNHEY, CDR2 SVGEGT. The CDR3 runs 16 residues. Trimming cost V 0 bases and J 4 bases, with 13 bases left between them. CDR3 DNA: TGTGCCAGCAGTTACTCGTCGTCAGGGAATTACAATGAGCAGTTCTTC. It is translated as CASSYSSSGNYNEQFF.

The V and J genes are TRBV7-3 and TRBJ2-3; tentatively, D is TRBD2 (6 bases). The V and J ends lost 4 bases and 5 bases respectively, with 13 bases between them. The CDR3 is 14 residues long. Per germline, CDR1 SGHTA and CDR2 FQGTGA. CDR3 in DNA: TGTGCCAGCAGCTCGGGACTTAGGGAAGATACGCAGTATTTT. Translation: CASSSGLREDTQYF.

The chain joins TRBV7-8 to TRBJ2-7; 8 bases agree with TRBD1. J gave up 3 bases and V 3 bases, and 10 bases lay outside the gene matches. Germline lookup yields CDR1 SGHVS and CDR2 FQNEAQ. CDR3 length equals 16 residues. This chain's CDR3 is CASSFGFPGQVYEQYF. CDR3 nucleotides: TGTGCCAGCAGCTTCGGTTTCCCGGGACAGGTCTACGAGCAGTACTTC.

Comments on this clonotype: The junction differs from germline at one of its ends, possibly a read error. This chain connects TRBV4-2 to TRBJ1-4; possibly TRBD1 for D (5 bases). The CDR3 consists of 14 residues. Germline V lookup: CDR1 LGHNA, CDR2 YNFKEQ. The CDR3 here is CASSSGQTSEKLFF. CDR3 DNA: TGTGCCAGCAGCTCAGGGCAAACTAGTGAAAAACTGTTTTTT.

The rearrangement links TRBV10-3 to TRBJ1-5, with 12 bases aligning to TRBD1. Germline values: CDR1 ENHRY, CDR2 SYGVKD. The trim removed 8 bases at V and 4 bases at J, leaving 3 bases unmatched. CDR3 size: 14 residues. The CDR3 loop is CAIGTGGGNQPQHF. The CDR3, as DNA: TGTGCCATCGGGACAGGGGGCGGAAATCAGCCCCAGCATTTT.

The chain combines TRBV7-6 with TRBJ1-4; D not resolved. The CDR3 totals 13 residues. V dropped 5 bases and J dropped 8 bases, with 12 bases sitting between them. Germline V gene data show CDR1 as SGHVS and CDR2 as FNYEAQ. This chain's CDR3 is CASSARGGEKLFF. CDR3 nucleotide sequence: TGTGCCAGCAGCGCACGCGGTGGGGAAAAACTGTTTTTT.

The chain employs TRBV5-6 and TRBJ1-2, with D tentatively TRBD1 (5 bases). V gave up 0 bases and J gave up 1 base, with 13 bases separating them. The CDR3 extends over 16 amino acids. Germline values: CDR1 SGHDT, CDR2 YYEEEE. CDR3 sequence: CASSLGDSEVNYGYTF. The CDR3 nucleotides are TGTGCCAGCAGCTTGGGTGACAGCGAAGTTAACTATGGCTACACCTTC.

J is TRBJ1-5 and V is TRBV10-3; possibly TRBD1 for D (5 bases). The CDR3 has 14 residues. In germline, CDR1 is ENHRY, CDR2 SYGVKD. Trimming cost V 10 bases and J 2 bases, with 15 bases left between them. Written as DNA, the CDR3 is TGTGCCACCGATGCCGGGGGGGGCAATCAGCCCCAGCATTTT. Protein product: CATDAGGGNQPQHF.

The chain employs TRBV4-3 and TRBJ2-5, with 13 bases lining up with TRBD2. With the DNA end fitting TRBJ2-7 better, the J assignment may be wrong. The germline V gene has CDR1 LGHNA and CDR2 YSLEER. This CDR3 has 16 amino acids. The CDR3 DNA follows: TGCGCCAGCAGCCGCTTGGGGACTAGCGGGGTCGGCGAGCAGTACTTC. This codes for CASSRLGTSGVGEQYF.

Of note for this clonotype: Possible read error: a much larger clone is one base away. The chain carries TRBV2 and TRBJ2-1; D is unresolved. Trimming removed 8 bases from V and 13 bases from J, with 18 bases in between. This CDR3 is 12 amino acids long. The germline gives CDR1 SNHLY, CDR2 FYNNEI. CDR3 nucleotide sequence: TGTGCCAGCGGGCGACCTGCGGAGACCCAGTTCTTC. Translating gives CASGRPAETQFF.

The chain carries TRBV25-1 and TRBJ2-3; TRBD1 is a possible D gene (6 bases). The germline V gene encodes CDR1 MGHDK and CDR2 SYGVNS. There are 16 residues in the CDR3. V shed 2 bases and J shed 3 bases, with 15 bases lying between them. Here the CDR3 reads CASSEGTGLETDTQYF. CDR3 nucleotide sequence: TGTGCCAGCAGTGAAGGAACAGGGCTAGAAACAGATACGCAGTATTTT.

This rearrangement joins TRBV2 to TRBJ2-2; 8 bases are a match to TRBD1. CDR3 length: 13 residues. V shed 7 bases, J shed 6 bases, and the junction held 4 bases outside the gene matches. Germline V gene lookup returns CDR1 SNHLY and CDR2 FYNNEI. The CDR3 is CASKAGGAGELFF. CDR3 in DNA: TGTGCCAGCAAGGCAGGGGGCGCCGGGGAGCTGTTTTTT.

This clonotype occurred once. This rearrangement joins TRBV7-2 to TRBJ2-7; TRBD2 might be the D (6 bases). Germline V gene lookup returns CDR1 SGHTA and CDR2 FQGNSA. CDR3 size: 14 residues. Trimming took off 1 base at V and 2 bases at J, with 9 bases between the two ends. The CDR3 bases are TGTGCCAGCAGCTTAGGGGACTTACCCTACGAGCAGTACTTC. It is translated as CASSLGDLPYEQYF.

This clonotype came up once. V gene TRBV5-5 combines with J gene TRBJ1-2; 7 nucleotides match TRBD1. The CDR3 contains 12 residues. Trimming removed 4 bases from V and 7 bases from J; junction bases left unmatched: 4. The germline gives CDR1 SGHKS, CDR2 YYEKEE (reference sequence). CDR3 residues: CASSVTGAGYTF. DNA for the CDR3: TGTGCCAGCAGCGTAACAGGGGCTGGCTACACCTTC.